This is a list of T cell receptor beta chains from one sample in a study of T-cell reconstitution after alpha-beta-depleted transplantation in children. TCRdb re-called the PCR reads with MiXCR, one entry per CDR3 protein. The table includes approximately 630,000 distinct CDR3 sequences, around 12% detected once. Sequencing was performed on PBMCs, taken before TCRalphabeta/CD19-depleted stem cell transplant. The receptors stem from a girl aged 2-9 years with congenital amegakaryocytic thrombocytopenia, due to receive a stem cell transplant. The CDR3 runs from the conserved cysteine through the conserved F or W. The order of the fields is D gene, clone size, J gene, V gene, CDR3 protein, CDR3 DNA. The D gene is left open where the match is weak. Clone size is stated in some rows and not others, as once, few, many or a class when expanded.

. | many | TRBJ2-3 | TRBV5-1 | CASSPLGAEGDTQYF | TGCGCCAGCAGCCCCCTGGGAGCGGAAGGGGATACGCAGTATTTT
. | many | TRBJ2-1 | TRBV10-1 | CASSESGLGGPEQFF | TGCGCCAGCAGTGAATCGGGGTTAGGAGGCCCTGAGCAGTTCTTC
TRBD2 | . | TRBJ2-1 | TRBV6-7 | CASSTGTSGRANEQFF | TGTGCCAGCAGCACCGGGACTAGCGGGAGGGCCAATGAGCAGTTCTTC
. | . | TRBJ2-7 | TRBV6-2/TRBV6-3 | CASSYWAGRLSPKPIYEQYF | TGTGCCAGCAGTTACTGGGCCGGGAGATTATCCCCAAAGCCCATCTACGAGCAGTACTTC
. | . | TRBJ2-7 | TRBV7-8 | CASSFGLNFYEQYF | TGTGCCAGCAGCTTTGGGCTGAATTTCTACGAGCAGTACTTC
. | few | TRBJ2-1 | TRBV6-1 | CASSSDVLVRNEQFF | TGTGCCAGCAGCTCCGACGTGCTAGTACGCAATGAGCAGTTCTTC
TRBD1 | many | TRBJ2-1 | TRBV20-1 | CSASSGQGVSGQFF | TGCAGTGCTAGCTCGGGACAGGGGGTTTCAGGGCAGTTCTTC
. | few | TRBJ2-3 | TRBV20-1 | CSAPPFPGERSSTDTQYF | TGCAGTGCTCCCCCATTTCCGGGGGAGAGGTCTAGCACAGATACGCAGTATTTT
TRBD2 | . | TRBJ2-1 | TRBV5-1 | CASSPRGSGISYNEQFF | TGCGCCAGCAGCCCCCGGGGTAGCGGGATCTCCTACAATGAGCAGTTCTTC
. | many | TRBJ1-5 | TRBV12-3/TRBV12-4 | CASRPRGAGNQPQHF | TGTGCCAGCAGGCCACGGGGGGCCGGCAATCAGCCCCAGCATTTT
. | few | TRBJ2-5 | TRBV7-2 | CASSPVLQTQYF | TGTGCCAGCAGCCCCGTGCTTCAGACCCAGTACTTC
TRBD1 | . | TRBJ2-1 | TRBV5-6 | CASSPGTGAYNKQFF | TGTGCCAGCAGCCCCGGGACAGGCGCCTACAATAAGCAGTTCTTC
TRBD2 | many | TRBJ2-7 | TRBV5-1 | CASSGSRTSGSYEQYF | TGCGCCAGCAGCGGAAGTCGGACTAGCGGGTCTTACGAGCAGTACTTC
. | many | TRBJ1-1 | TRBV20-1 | CSARRILIMNTEAFF | TGCAGTGCTAGGAGGATCCTTATTATGAACACTGAAGCTTTCTTT
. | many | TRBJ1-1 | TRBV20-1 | CSARGGSPYTEAFF | TGCAGTGCTAGGGGGGGTTCTCCCTACACTGAAGCTTTCTTT
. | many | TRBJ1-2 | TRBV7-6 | CASSLSRDTSENNYGYTF | TGTGCCAGCAGCTTATCCCGGGACACCTCAGAGAATAACTATGGCTACACCTTC
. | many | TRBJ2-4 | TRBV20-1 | CSARVRDKGDIQYF | TGCAGTGCTAGAGTAAGGGACAAGGGGGACATTCAGTACTTC
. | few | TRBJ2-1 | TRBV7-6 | CASSLVTSSVLGRYNEQFF | TGTGCCAGCAGCTTAGTTACTAGTTCCGTACTAGGCCGCTACAATGAGCAGTTCTTC
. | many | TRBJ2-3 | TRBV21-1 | CASSQAAGGLDTQYF | TGTGCCAGCAGCCAGGCAGCGGGAGGGCTGGATACGCAGTATTTT
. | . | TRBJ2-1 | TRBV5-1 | CASSLALGEQPVF | TGCGCCAGCAGCTTGGCCTTGGGGGAACAGCCGGTCTTC
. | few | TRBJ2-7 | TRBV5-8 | CASSLYGAFYEQYF | TGTGCCAGCAGCTTGTACGGGGCCTTCTACGAGCAGTACTTC
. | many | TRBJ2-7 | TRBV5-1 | CASSFGQKNEQYF | TGCGCCAGCAGCTTCGGTCAGAAAAACGAGCAGTACTTC
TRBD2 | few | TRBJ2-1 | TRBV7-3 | CASSHQRDSYNEQFF | TGTGCCAGCAGCCACCAGCGGGATTCCTACAATGAGCAGTTCTTC
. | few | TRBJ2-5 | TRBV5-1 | CASSPRRAPGPHWETQYF | TGCGCCAGCAGCCCGCGGAGGGCTCCGGGCCCTCATTGGGAGACCCAGTACTTC
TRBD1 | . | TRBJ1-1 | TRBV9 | CASSASTGTGDTEAFF | TGTGCCAGCAGCGCTTCCACCGGGACAGGGGATACTGAAGCTTTCTTT
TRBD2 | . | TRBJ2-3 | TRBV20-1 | CSARYAGEDTQYF | TGCAGTGCTAGGTACGCGGGAGAAGATACGCAGTATTTT
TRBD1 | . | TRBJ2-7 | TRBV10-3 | CAISRDSSSYEQYF | TGTGCCATCAGTCGGGACAGTAGCTCCTACGAGCAGTACTTC
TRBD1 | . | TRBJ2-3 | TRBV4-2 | CASSQDGSGTGDTQYF | TGTGCCAGCAGCCAAGATGGTTCTGGGACAGGGGATACGCAGTATTTT
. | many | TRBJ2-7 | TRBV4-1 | CASSQLRSNEQYF | TGCGCCAGCAGCCAATTGCGTTCCAACGAGCAGTACTTC
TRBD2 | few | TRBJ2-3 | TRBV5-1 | CASSVETSGIPDTQYF | TGCGCCAGCAGCGTGGAGACTAGCGGGATCCCAGATACGCAGTATTTT
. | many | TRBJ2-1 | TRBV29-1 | CSVEGTKMGNEQFF | TGCAGCGTTGAAGGGACTAAAATGGGCAATGAGCAGTTCTTC
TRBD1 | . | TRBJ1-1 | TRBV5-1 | CASRKSGTGAPTEAFF | TGCGCCAGCAGGAAATCCGGGACAGGGGCGCCCACTGAAGCTTTCTTT
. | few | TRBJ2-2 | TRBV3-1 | CASSQEDRAGELFF | TGTGCCAGCAGCCAAGAAGATCGGGCCGGGGAGCTGTTTTTT
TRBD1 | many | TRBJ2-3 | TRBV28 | CASSVTGARTDTQYF | TGTGCCAGCAGCGTGACAGGGGCCCGCACAGATACGCAGTATTTT
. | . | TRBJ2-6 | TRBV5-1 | CASSLAEGWFISGANVLTF | TGCGCCAGCAGCTTGGCGGAGGGTTGGTTTATCTCTGGGGCCAACGTCCTGACTTTC
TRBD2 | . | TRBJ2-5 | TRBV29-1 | CSVGLAGVRTQYF | TGCAGCGTTGGGCTAGCGGGAGTCAGGACCCAGTACTTC
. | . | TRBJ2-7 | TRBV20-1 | CSASLPDGARTYEQYF | TGCAGTGCTAGTCTCCCCGACGGAGCCCGGACCTACGAGCAGTACTTC
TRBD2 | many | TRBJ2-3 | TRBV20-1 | CSAGGLAGSDTQYF | TGCAGTGCTGGAGGACTAGCGGGTTCAGATACGCAGTATTTT
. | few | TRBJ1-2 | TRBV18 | CASSPAGMRGYTF | TGTGCCAGCTCACCGGCGGGGATGCGGGGCTACACCTTC
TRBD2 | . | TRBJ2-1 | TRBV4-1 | CASSQPLLRLAGRGLFF | TGCGCCAGCAGCCAACCCCTTCTGCGACTAGCGGGACGCGGTTTATTCTTC
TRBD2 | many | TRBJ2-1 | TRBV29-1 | CSVEDWVAGRAYNEQFF | TGCAGCGTTGAAGATTGGGTAGCGGGAAGGGCCTACAATGAGCAGTTCTTC
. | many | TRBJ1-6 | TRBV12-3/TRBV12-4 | CASSSGTTYNSPLHF | TGTGCCAGCAGCTCAGGGACAACGTATAATTCACCCCTCCACTTT
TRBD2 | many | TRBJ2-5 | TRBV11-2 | CASSLAPSGQETQYF | TGTGCCAGCAGCTTGGCCCCTAGCGGCCAAGAGACCCAGTACTTC
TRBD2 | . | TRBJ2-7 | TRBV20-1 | CSASAPTSGVYEQYF | TGCAGTGCGTCCGCCCCGACTAGCGGAGTCTACGAGCAGTACTTC
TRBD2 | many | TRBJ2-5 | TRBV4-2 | CASSQILAEETQYF | TGTGCCAGCAGCCAAATACTAGCGGAAGAGACCCAGTACTTC
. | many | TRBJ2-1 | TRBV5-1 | CASSLVKLMSSYNEQFF | TGCGCCAGCAGCTTGGTGAAGCTTATGAGCTCCTACAATGAGCAGTTCTTC
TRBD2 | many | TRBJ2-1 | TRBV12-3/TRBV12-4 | CASSASMAGGSYNEQFF | TGTGCCAGCAGTGCGAGTATGGCGGGAGGGTCCTACAATGAGCAGTTCTTC
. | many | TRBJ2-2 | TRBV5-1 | CASSLVGRNTGELFF | TGCGCCAGCAGCTTGGTCGGGAGGAACACCGGGGAGCTGTTTTTT